One TCR beta chain is described in this entry. Its antigen is still unknown. immunoSEQ v3.0 was run at survey level. Libraries were prepared by immunoSEQ multiplex PCR; TCRdb keeps only in-frame clonotypes and omits some of them. Of tens of thousands of clones listed, roughly 85% are singletons. These data are taken from a study of long-term antiretroviral therapy in people with HIV. Overall study results and limits: Among HIV repertoires, CDR3 length ranges were narrower than those of controls.

This material consisted of unsorted PBMCs, taken 0.2 years after starting antiretroviral therapy. This clonotype was sampled from a woman in her thirties with HIV.

In nucleotides, the CDR3 is TGTGCCAGCAGCCCCGCGGAGGCGGGCCGCGCCTACAATGAGCAGTTCTTC. It encodes CASSPAEAGRAYNEQFF. The chain employs TRBV9 and TRBJ2-1; D possibly corresponds to TRBD2 (5 bases). The CDR3 consists of 17 residues. Germline V gene data show CDR1 as SGDLS and CDR2 as YYNGEE. The ends were cut back, 4 bases at V and 2 bases at J, with 19 bases in the middle.